Described below is a single T cell receptor (beta chain) sequence and its context. The data belong to a study of blood T cell repertoires in COVID-19. Germline lookup yields CDR1 MNHEY and CDR2 SVGAGI. V was pared by 6 bases and J by 0 bases, with 12 bases between. The CDR3 spans 15 residues. Some clones are missing from TCRdb's copy, which holds only in-frame ones; the method was immunoSEQ multiplex PCR. The repertoire holds over 300,000 clones, with more than 80% as singletons. The sample was peripheral blood. This chain uses TRBV6-5 with TRBJ2-1; D perhaps matches TRBD2 (5 bases). The clonotype comes from a man younger than 30 who had recovered from COVID-19. DNA for the CDR3: TGTGCCAGCAGGCCTCTACTAGTCTCCTACAATGAGCAGTTCTTC. This sequence encodes CASRPLLVSYNEQFF.